This note documents a single T cell receptor (beta chain) sequence. The data were taken from a study of CD8 T cells in Susac syndrome. Random hexamers were used to reverse transcribe roughly 0.5 to 1 ug of RNA. immunoSEQ multiplex PCR amplified TCR beta CDR3 across 54 Vbeta, 13 Jbeta. TCRdb re-derived calls from the immunoSEQ multiplex PCR reads in MiXCR, one entry per CDR3 protein. This table holds about 430,000 distinct CDR3 sequences, more than 80% found once. Germline-derived CDR1 and CDR2 are MGHRA and YSYEKL. The CDR3 is 13 amino acids. The V end was cut by 2 bases, the J end by 10 bases, with 14 bases between. High-throughput TCR beta sequencing covered peripheral CD8+ and CD4+ T cells. Negative isolation was used for CD8+ and CD4+ T cells, and FACS enrichment was applied to TEMRA cells.

J is TRBJ1-1 and V is TRBV4-1; D is unclear. Sample: CD8+ T cells from PBMCs. This sequence was found in a human donor with multiple sclerosis. In DNA, the CDR3 is TGCGCCAGCAGCCAACACAACACGGTGGGAGCTTTCTTT. Protein product: CASSQHNTVGAFF.